The clone carrying this TCR beta chain was seen at least ten times. The antigen remains unidentified. Unique molecular identifiers were incorporated into the prepared TCRbeta library. TCRdb re-called the PCR reads with MiXCR, one entry per CDR3 protein. The sample consists of 300,000 to 400,000 distinct CDR3 sequences, around 15% of them appearing once. The V gene's germline CDR1 is LGHNT and CDR2 FRNRAP. V lost 1 base and J lost 4, with 21 bases in between. The CDR3 has 18 amino acids. The record originates from a study of T-cell reconstitution after alpha-beta-depleted transplantation in children. Regarding the study as a whole: T-cell numbers and diversity, one year after transplant, stemmed largely from T cells that were newly produced. Reports say that about two months after transplant, the alpha-beta T cells came out of several hundred graft clones that had expanded. High day-60 TCRbeta diversity in some patients came from surviving recipient T cells and thymic progenitors.

The V call is TRBV12-5, the J call TRBJ2-3; a weak D match, TRBD2 (6 bases). The sequences come from PBMCs, mostly from graft donor cells, collected 360 days after TCRalphabeta/CD19-depleted stem cell transplant. This TCR was recovered from a male patient aged 2-10 years who had a stem cell transplant for acute lymphoblastic leukemia, so the T cells may come from the graft donor. The CDR3 DNA sequence: TGTGCTAGTGGTTTGGAGGGACTGGCAAGAGCCTTTTCAGATACGCAGTATTTT. Amino acid sequence: CASGLEGLARAFSDTQYF.